This T cell receptor (beta chain) was found in a study of blood T cell repertoires in COVID-19. At the level of the study: Specimens from acute and convalescent COVID-19 originated in the United States, Italy and Spain.

This clone came up a few times. As originally analysed: From reference gene primer amplification, estimates of nucleated cell counts were derived. The protocol was immunoSEQ multiplex PCR, while the TCRdb copy is restricted to in-frame clones and leaves out a portion. That table is the source of V, J and clone size, and D and trimming were worked out from the DNA. The sample has about 34,000 clones; 75% to 90% are singletons. Deletions cut 8 bases from V and 7 bases from J, with 23 bases between. This CDR3 contains 15 residues. Germline V gene data show CDR1 as MDHEN and CDR2 as SYDVKM. The genes are TRBV28 and TRBJ1-1, with a possible D match to TRBD1 (6 bases). Material for sequencing was peripheral blood. This receptor was obtained from a woman in her 70s with acute or convalescent COVID-19. CDR3 nucleotides: TGTGCCAGCGTCTCTCCTACCGGGACATTTTATGAAGCTTTCTTT. Amino acids: CASVSPTGTFYEAFF. Full variable domain (missing parts from reference TRBV28 and TRBJ1-1): DVKVTQSSRYLVKRTGEKVFLECVQDMDHENMFWYRQDPGLGLRLIYFSYDVKMKEKGDIPEGYSVSREKKERFSLILESASTNQTSMYLCASVSPTGTFYEAFFGQGTRLTVV.